This T cell receptor (beta chain) was identified in a study of vaccination effects on CD4 cells after COVID-19 (dated by TCRdb to 2021 to 2024). Regarding the research as a whole: Post-vaccine samples across the study were collected a median of 72 days after the second dose, with a range of 14 to 241. SARS-CoV-2 spike-specific CD4+ TCR repertoires from before and after mRNA vaccination were compared in COVID-19 convalescent patients and in infection-naive vaccine recipients. Altogether, around 11 COVID-19 convalescent patients and a few SARS-CoV-2-naive healthy vaccine recipients made up the full study. Cultures from other donors in the study were sequenced with the Oncomine TCR Beta short-read assay on an Illumina iSeq 100.

The protocol used for the library was the immunoSEQ multiplex PCR assay. DNA from the CD4+ T cells that had been cultured and isolated underwent TCR beta CDR3 sequencing. In the original analysis: The analysis removed non-productive TCR sequences, trimmed reads to the CDR3 region, and retained only CDR3s that were 7 or more amino acids long. Antigen-specific clonotypes were identified using the MANAFEST web app by comparison of expansion in peptide wells against reference cultures. For clones to be considered positive, expansion at FDR<0.05 versus reference and all other wells, an odds ratio above 5, and a frequency above 0.1% in two replicate wells were required. Clonotypes significantly expanded in SARS-CoV-2 spike wells and in at least one common cold coronavirus spike condition were defined as cross-reactive. Using the stringdist R package, CDR3 similarity was measured by Levenshtein distance, and unrooted trees were constructed with ape in R 3.6.1. TCRdb limited this immuneACCESS table to in-frame rearrangements with V and J called. A share of clones is missing; checked studies link under half to unresolved V genes, and the rest is unexplained. That table supplies the V and J calls and clone size; D and trimming were determined from the DNA. This sample has about 72,000 clones in its table, and approximately 82% of those were observed once. The ten largest clonotypes hold 1.2% of the sample.

Overall results and qualifications from the work: Only a small number of convalescent patients were included, and no early post-infection timepoints were available, which limited the study. At late post-vaccination timepoints, both infection-induced and vaccine-induced clones showed marked clonal contraction, consistent with waning T cell responses. Among healthy vaccine recipients, nearly all vaccine-induced clones were SARS-CoV-2 mono-reactive, and just 1 of 255 was cross-reactive with common cold coronaviruses.

In this sample, this clone turned up once. Its antigen is still unknown. It has no much larger one-base neighbor in the sample; base qualities were not kept. The ViraFEST assay stimulated PBMC with viral peptide pools and then used TCR sequencing to identify antigen-specific CD4+ T cell clonotypes by expansion. After 10 days of culture, CD4+ T cells were isolated with the EasySep CD4+ T cell isolation kit. Each participant received two doses of an mRNA SARS-CoV-2 vaccine, either BNT162b2 or mRNA-1273. Healthy vaccine recipients had no prior SARS-CoV-2 infection, confirmed by negative nucleocapsid antibodies before and after vaccination. Over 1.5 million PBMC per well were cultured with approximately 10 ug/ml peptides in IMDM containing approximately 4.5% human AB serum, approximately 10 IU/ml IL-2 and gentamicin. Half of the culture medium was replaced with fresh IL-2-containing medium on days 3 and 7. Unless otherwise noted, each peptide stimulation condition was cultured in triplicate wells. Using Ficoll-Paque Plus gradient centrifugation, PBMC were separated from whole blood and then either used fresh or cryopreserved at -140C. Overlapping peptide pools spanned the spike proteins of SARS-CoV-2 and the common cold coronaviruses HCoV-NL63, HCoV-OC43 and HCoV-229E. The QIAamp micro DNA kit was used to extract genomic DNA from the cultured CD4+ T cells.

The CDR3 runs 15 residues from the cysteine to the phenylalanine. Kept here is only the CDR3 DNA, which spans 45 bases and is read in frame from base 1. As encoded in the germline V gene, CDR1 is SGHTA while CDR2 is FQGNSA. V is shortened by 1 base, J by 5 bases, and the region joining them spans 13 bases. The TCR sequence derives from a human donor who received a COVID-19 vaccine. Sequenced material: CD4+ T cells from PBMCs cultured with HCoV-229E spike peptides, taken after COVID-19 vaccination. The cell subset or site tag for this specimen amounts to: HCoV-229E spike overlapping peptide pool stimulation. This chain is built from TRBV7-2 and TRBJ2-3, with the D gene not confidently named. In nucleotide form, the sequence is TGTGCCAGCAGCTTAGTGGGTTCGTTAGGAGATACGCAGTATTTT. The translation is CASSLVGSLGDTQYF.